The 16 T cell receptor beta chains below were found in one sample sequenced in a study of blood T cells in healthy people across ages. A second about 7 to 12 cycle PCR used barcoded and J-beta primers. MiXCR, run by TCRdb on the 5' RACE reads, gives a single entry per CDR3 protein. The profile covers approximately 760,000 distinct CDR3 sequences, with just under 25% appearing a single time and around 9.2% taken by the ten largest. This same sample was also taken into another study, of T cells of mothers and their children.

The sample consisted of blood. Receptors originate from a boy aged 5 to 17 in good health.

This clonotype was picked up one time. The chain couples TRBV11-2 to TRBJ2-1; perhaps TRBD2 as D (5 bases). Trimming stripped 4 bases from V and 6 bases from J, with 16 bases between. CDR1 and CDR2 (germline): SGHAT, FQNNGV. The CDR3 runs 15 residues. The chain's CDR3 is CASSSTTLFLNEQFF. The CDR3 DNA follows: TGTGCCAGCAGCTCGACTACTCTTTTCCTCAATGAGCAGTTCTTC.

The V call is TRBV29-1, the J call TRBJ2-3; D call uncertain. Germline V CDR1 and CDR2: SQVTM, ANQGSEA. The CDR3 length is 14 residues. V dropped 3 bases and J dropped 6 bases, with 16 bases sitting between them. The CDR3 here is CSVDGIPLGDTQYF. The CDR3 region has the DNA TGCAGCGTTGATGGAATTCCCCTGGGTGATACGCAGTATTTT.

The sample holds a few counts of this clonotype. CDR3 DNA: TGTGCCAGCAGCCCTCGAGCAATTGTGGAGACCCAGTACTTC. Its translation is CASSPRAIVETQYF. The chain joins TRBV27 to TRBJ2-5, with D unresolved. This CDR3 is built from 14 residues. Trimming removed 6 bases at V and 5 bases at J, with 16 bases between. Germline CDR1 is MNHEY and CDR2 is SMNVEV (reference sequence).

In this sample, this clonotype turned up a few times. The V call is TRBV13, the J call TRBJ2-5, with 10 bases identical to TRBD1. The J call is in doubt because the DNA end fits TRBJ2-7 better. Germline-derived CDR1 and CDR2 are PRHDT and FYEKMQ (reference sequence). This CDR3 spans 15 amino acids. As DNA, the CDR3 is TGTGCCAGCAGCTCCCCGGGGACAGGGGCACGCGAGCAGTACTTC. Its protein product is CASSSPGTGAREQYF.

This chain uses TRBV7-9 with TRBJ2-3; TRBD1 matches at 7 bases. Germline values: CDR1 SEHNR, CDR2 FQNEAQ (reference sequence). This CDR3 contains 15 residues. Losses at the gene ends were 2 bases for V and 3 bases for J; bases not matched to a gene: 5. The chain's CDR3 is CASSLRSTGTDTQYF. CDR3 in DNA: TGTGCCAGCAGCTTAAGGTCGACAGGGACAGATACGCAGTATTTT. Supplemented by reference TRBV7-9 and TRBJ2-3, the full variable domain reads DTGVSQNPRHKITKRGQNVTFRCDPISEHNRLYWYRQTLGQGPEFLTYFQNEAQLEKSRLLSDRFSAERPKGSFSTLEIQRTEQGDSAMYLCASSLRSTGTDTQYFGPGTRLTVL.

The chain uses TRBV28 and TRBJ2-7, with D possibly matching TRBD2 (6 bases). The CDR3 has 14 residues. V lost 5 bases to trimming and J lost 4 bases, with 15 bases between them. From germline, CDR1 is MDHEN and CDR2 SYDVKM. CDR3 sequence (DNA): TGTGCCAGCAGTCCCCGCGCAGGGAGGTACGAGCAGTACTTC. This translates into CASSPRAGRYEQYF.

This sequence joins TRBV12-3 or TRBV12-4 and TRBJ2-1; 7 nucleotides match TRBD2. With 6 bases clipped from V and 1 base from J, the junction kept 6 bases outside the gene matches. The CDR3 is 15 residues long. The CDR3 nucleotides read TGTGCCAGCAGCCAACTAGCGCCTTCCTACAATGAGCAGTTCTTC. Its protein product is CASSQLAPSYNEQFF.

V gene TRBV29-1 combines with J gene TRBJ2-7, with D possibly being TRBD1 (6 bases). The germline gives CDR1 SQVTM, CDR2 ANQGSEA. The CDR3 is made up of 13 amino acids. Between the trimmed V and J ends, which lost 7 bases and 5 bases, there was a span of 18 bases. CDR3 in amino acids: CSGQARGSHEQYF. The DNA for the CDR3 is TGCAGCGGCCAGGCTAGGGGGTCCCACGAGCAGTACTTC.

There are a few counts of this clonotype. V and J are TRBV29-1 and TRBJ2-7, with 7 positions matching TRBD1. J lost 7 bases, V lost 6 bases, and 9 bases had no gene match. The CDR3 has 12 amino acids. CDR1 SQVTM and CDR2 ANQGSEA come from the germline V gene. The CDR3 region has the DNA TGCAGCGTCTCGACAGGGTCGGGGGAGCAGTACTTC. Encoded protein: CSVSTGSGEQYF.

This sequence joins TRBV5-1 and TRBJ2-3; D is tentatively TRBD1 or TRBD2 (5 bases each). V lost 2 bases to trimming and J lost 1 base, with 8 bases between them. The CDR3 is 14 amino acids. Germline V CDR1 and CDR2: SGHRS, YFSETQ. In nucleotides, the CDR3 is TGCGCCAGCAGCTTCAGGGACCGCACAGATACGCAGTATTTT. Translation: CASSFRDRTDTQYF. The whole variable domain, filled in from reference TRBV5-1 and TRBJ2-3, reads KAGVTQTPRYLIKTRGQQVTLSCSPISGHRSVSWYQQTPGQGLQFLFEYFSETQRNKGNFPGRFSGRQFSNSRSEMNVSTLELGDSALYLCASSFRDRTDTQYFGPGTRLTVL.

CDR3 in DNA: TGCGCCAGCAGCTTGGCCAGGGACACTCCGTTGGAGACCCAGTACTTC. Translated, it gives CASSLARDTPLETQYF. V usage is TRBV5-1 and J usage is TRBJ2-5, with D perhaps matching TRBD1 (6 bases). This CDR3 spans 16 amino acids. Trimming took 0 bases from V and 5 from J, leaving 17 bases between them. In germline, CDR1 is SGHRS, CDR2 YFSETQ.

This clonotype was seen only a few times. The rearrangement links TRBV7-3 to TRBJ2-7, with a weak D call TRBD1 (5 bases). The V and J ends lost 1 base and 2 bases respectively, with 12 bases between them. The CDR3 has 15 residues. Germline CDR1 is SGHTA and CDR2 is FQGTGA. The DNA for the CDR3 is TGTGCCAGCAGCTTAAGGGCAGGGTCCCCCTACGAGCAGTACTTC. Its protein is CASSLRAGSPYEQYF.

This chain's CDR3 is CASSRSLGESYNEQFF. CDR3 DNA: TGTGCCAGCAGCCGTAGTCTGGGGGAGTCATACAATGAGCAGTTCTTC. The chain is built from TRBV14 and TRBJ2-1, with D perhaps being TRBD1 or TRBD2 (5 bases each). The ends were cut back, 4 bases at V and 4 bases at J, with 17 bases in the middle. The CDR3 has 16 amino acids. Germline V gene lookup returns CDR1 SGHDN and CDR2 FVKESK.

This clonotype was observed a handful of times. The gene calls are TRBV6-1 and TRBJ2-3, with D perhaps matching TRBD2 (7 bases). The CDR3 is made up of 15 amino acids. Deletions cut 4 bases from V and 5 bases from J, with 16 bases between. Germline CDR1 is MNHNS and CDR2 is SASEGT. The CDR3 nucleotides are TGTGCCAGCAGTGTAACTAGGGGGGGTGGAGATACGCAGTATTTT. Amino acid sequence: CASSVTRGGGDTQYF.

This clonotype was seen a handful of times. The chain has TRBV20-1 and TRBJ1-2; D possibly corresponds to TRBD1 (6 bases). The V end was cut by 1 base, the J end by 2 bases, with 17 bases between. This CDR3 contains 16 residues. CDR1 is DFQATT, CDR2 SNEGSKA, per germline (reference sequence). Here the CDR3 reads CSARGQAPTPNYGYTF. The CDR3 DNA reads as TGCAGTGCTAGAGGACAGGCGCCAACCCCCAACTATGGCTACACCTTC.

The rearrangement links TRBV20-1 to TRBJ2-7, with 10 bases fitting TRBD2. The CDR3 sequence is 17 residues long. The J segment lost 3 bases and the V segment lost 0 bases, leaving 11 bases of the junction unmatched. The germline V gene has CDR1 DFQATT and CDR2 SNEGSKA (reference sequence). CDR3 coding DNA: TGCAGTGCTAGAGATTGGGGGGAACCTAGCGGGGGCTACGAGCAGTACTTC. Translation gives CSARDWGEPSGGYEQYF.